Listed below are T cell receptor beta chains from one sample, sequenced in a study of blood T cell repertoires in COVID-19. Sequenced by immunoSEQ multiplex PCR; TCRdb stores in-frame clones only, minus some. Found here are roughly 100,000 clones, around 92% of them singletons; the top ten hold 3% to 4.5%. Sequences were obtained from peripheral blood. These receptors were obtained from a woman aged 55-70 years with acute or convalescent COVID-19. The conserved cysteine and the conserved F or W are not part of the CDR3 here.

V	J	CDR3
TRBV4-1	TRBJ1-1	ASTPGQQNTEAF
TRBV28	TRBJ1-1	ASSRPPRGGAEAF
TRBV30	TRBJ1-2	AWKGQGFDYGYT
TRBV6-5	TRBJ1-2	ASSYLAGANYGYT
TRBV10-3	TRBJ1-1	AINPTGERAF
TRBV19	TRBJ2-1	ASSTRYGQGNEQF
TRBV3-1/TRBV3-2	TRBJ1-1	ASSHLNTEAF
TRBV9	TRBJ1-1	ASSVDPMNTEAF
TRBV24-1	TRBJ2-7	ATSDPGQGAPREQY
TRBV19	TRBJ1-2	ASSILGGTGRNGYT
TRBV28	TRBJ2-3	ASNRGSTDTQY
TRBV30	TRBJ2-3	AWTRSTDTQY
TRBV9	TRBJ2-1	ASSVGLAGLDEQF
TRBV19	TRBJ2-2	ASRRVTGELF
TRBV4-1	TRBJ2-1	ASSLDRGSQF
TRBV19	TRBJ2-6	ASSNGGTGANVLT
TRBV15	TRBJ1-1	ATSRVYRRYTEAF
TRBV7-9	TRBJ2-7	ASSPSGISTYEQY
TRBV12-3/TRBV12-4	TRBJ2-1	ASSKDRQVEQF
TRBV5-1	TRBJ1-1	ASSPLETKNTEAF
TRBV7-9	TRBJ2-1	ASSLGGWNEQF
TRBV28	TRBJ1-2	ASSRTDLYGYT
TRBV7-9	TRBJ2-7	ASSRQIYEQY
TRBV10-2	TRBJ1-1	ASRGTGMNTEAF
TRBV5-6	TRBJ2-3	ASSLVRSGSGTDTQY
TRBV28	TRBJ1-4	ASRTLDSSNEKLF
TRBV5-5	TRBJ1-1	ASSPRTGMNTEAF
TRBV28	TRBJ2-7	ASSRGQALSYEQY
TRBV10-3	TRBJ2-1	AISEDRGRAFVVRF